This TCR beta chain was recovered during a study of T cell responses to AZD1222 COVID-19 vaccine. As for the study in general: Both about-4-week and about-12-week second-dose recipients were combined. General observations from the study: Spike-specific TCR breadth and depth rose after two AZD1222 doses. In a largely white British group with more females than males, clonal diversity was possibly underestimated. AZD1222 recipients seropositive at baseline numbered only 5 or 6.

On this clone: Its antigen remains unknown.

Trimming shortened V by 4 bases and J by 4 bases, and 16 bases separated the two germline ends. The germline gives CDR1 GTSNPN, CDR2 SVGIG (reference sequence). This CDR3 contains 14 residues. Only in-frame clones appear in the TCRdb table, and some are missing; sequencing was by immunoSEQ multiplex PCR. The sample includes 95,000 to 150,000 clones, about 85% of them seen just once. The source is an adult in good health. Sequences were derived from peripheral blood, sampled on day 0 of AZD1222 vaccination. The chain links TRBV30 to TRBJ2-5, with D unclear. CDR3: CAWMRGGMRETQYF. As DNA, the CDR3 is TGTGCCTGGATGCGCGGTGGGATGCGAGAGACCCAGTACTTC.